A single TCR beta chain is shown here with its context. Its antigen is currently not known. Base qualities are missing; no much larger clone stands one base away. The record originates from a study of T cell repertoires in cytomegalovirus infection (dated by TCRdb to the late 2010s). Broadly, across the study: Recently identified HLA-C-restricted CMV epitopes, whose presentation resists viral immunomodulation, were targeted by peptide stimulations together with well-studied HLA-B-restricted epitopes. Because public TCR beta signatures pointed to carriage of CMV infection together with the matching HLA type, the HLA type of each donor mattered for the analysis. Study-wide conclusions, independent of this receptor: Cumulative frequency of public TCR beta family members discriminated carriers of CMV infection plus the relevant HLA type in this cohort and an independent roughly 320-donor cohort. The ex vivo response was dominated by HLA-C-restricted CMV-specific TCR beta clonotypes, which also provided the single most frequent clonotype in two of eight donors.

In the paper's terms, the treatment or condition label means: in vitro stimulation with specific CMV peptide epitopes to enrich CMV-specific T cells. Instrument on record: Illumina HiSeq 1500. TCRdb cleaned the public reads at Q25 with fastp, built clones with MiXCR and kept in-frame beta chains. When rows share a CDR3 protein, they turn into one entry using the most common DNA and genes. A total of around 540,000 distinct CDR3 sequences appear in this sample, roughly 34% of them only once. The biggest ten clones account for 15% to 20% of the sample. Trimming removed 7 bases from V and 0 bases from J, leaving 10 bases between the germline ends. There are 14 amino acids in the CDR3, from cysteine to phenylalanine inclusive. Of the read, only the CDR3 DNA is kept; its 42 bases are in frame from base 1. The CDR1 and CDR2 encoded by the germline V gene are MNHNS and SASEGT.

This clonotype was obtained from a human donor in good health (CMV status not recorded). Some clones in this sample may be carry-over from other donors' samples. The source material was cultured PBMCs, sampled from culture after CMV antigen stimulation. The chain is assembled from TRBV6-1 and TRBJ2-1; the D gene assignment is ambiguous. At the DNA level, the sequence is TGTGCCAGCAAAGGGCCAGACTCCTACAATGAGCAGTTCTTC. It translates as CASKGPDSYNEQFF.